This T cell receptor (beta chain) is drawn from a study of OX40 agonist ivuxolimab in advanced cancers. Germline V gene sequence: CDR1 SEHNR, CDR2 FQNEAQ (reference sequence). J was trimmed by 9 bases and V by 1 base; bases with no gene match: 14. CDR3 size: 16 residues. This clone was found a few times. Generated by immunoSEQ multiplex PCR, the TCRdb table keeps only in-frame clones and is missing some. The table includes over 20,000 clones, around four fifths detected once. This TCR came from an adult with an advanced solid tumor such as melanoma, head and neck, liver or kidney cancer. The sequencing here drew on CD4+ or CD8+ T cells sorted from blood, taken in a trial of the OX40 agonist ivuxolimab. The chain recombines TRBV7-9 with TRBJ1-2; 7 bases map to TRBD1. Here the CDR3 DNA reads TGTGCCAGCAGCTTAGGGACCGGGACAGCAAGATGGAGCTACACCTTC. This encodes CASSLGTGTARWSYTF.